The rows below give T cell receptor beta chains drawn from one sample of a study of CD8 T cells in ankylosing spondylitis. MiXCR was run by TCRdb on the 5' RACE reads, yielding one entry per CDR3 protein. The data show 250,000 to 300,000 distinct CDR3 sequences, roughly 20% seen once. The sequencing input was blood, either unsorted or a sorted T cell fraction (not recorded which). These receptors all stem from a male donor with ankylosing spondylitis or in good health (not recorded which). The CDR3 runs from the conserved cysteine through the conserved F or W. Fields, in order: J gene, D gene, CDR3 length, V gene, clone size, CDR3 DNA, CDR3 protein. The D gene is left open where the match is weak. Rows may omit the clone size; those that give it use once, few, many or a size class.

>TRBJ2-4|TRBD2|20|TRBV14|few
TGTGCCAGCAGCCAAGATAGGCAGGGGACTAGAAGCTTAGCCAAAAACATTCAGTACTTC
CASSQDRQGTRSLAKNIQYF
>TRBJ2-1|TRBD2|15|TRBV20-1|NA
TGCAGTGCTAGAGGGGGCGGGGGGGCGAACAATGAGCAGTTCTTC
CSARGGGGANNEQFF
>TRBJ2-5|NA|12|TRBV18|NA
TGTGCCAGCTCACCACAGGAAGAGACCCAGTACTTC
CASSPQEETQYF
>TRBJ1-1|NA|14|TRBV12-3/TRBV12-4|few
TGTGCCAGCACCTCGTACAGGGTTGTTACTGAAGCTTTCTTT
CASTSYRVVTEAFF
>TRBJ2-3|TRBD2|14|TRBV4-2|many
TGTGCCAGCAGCCCTAGGACTAGTACAGATACGCAGTATTTT
CASSPRTSTDTQYF
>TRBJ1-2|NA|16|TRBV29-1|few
TGCAGCGTTGAAGCCCCGACGCGGCCCTTGGGCTATGGCTACACCTTC
CSVEAPTRPLGYGYTF
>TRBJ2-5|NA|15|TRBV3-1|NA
TGTGCCAGCAGCCAAGAGTGGGGGAATCAAGAGACCCAGTACTTC
CASSQEWGNQETQYF
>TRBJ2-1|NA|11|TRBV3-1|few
TGTGCCAGCAGCCAAGACGGGCTGCTGTTCTTC
CASSQDGLLFF
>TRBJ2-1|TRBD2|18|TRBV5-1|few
TGCGCCAGCAGCTTGAGGGGAGGGGAGGCAAGCCTCGGTCATGAGCAGTTCTTC
CASSLRGGEASLGHEQFF
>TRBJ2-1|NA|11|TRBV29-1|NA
TGCAGCGTTGAACTCTTGGGTGAGCAGTTCTTC
CSVELLGEQFF
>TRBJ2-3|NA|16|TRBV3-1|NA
TGTGCCAGCAGCCAAGATCTTGGGACTAGCACAGATACGCAGTATTTT
CASSQDLGTSTDTQYF
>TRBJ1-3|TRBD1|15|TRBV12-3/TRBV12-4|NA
TGTGCCAGCAGACTACAGGGGCGCTCTGGAAACACCATATATTTT
CASRLQGRSGNTIYF
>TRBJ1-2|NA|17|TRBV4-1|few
TGCGCCAGCAGCCAAGATCGTAGAGGGGCCCAAAACTATGGCTACACCTTC
CASSQDRRGAQNYGYTF
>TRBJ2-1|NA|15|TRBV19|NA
TGTGCCAGTAGTATACGTTCCGGCTCCTACAATGAGCAGTTCTTC
CASSIRSGSYNEQFF
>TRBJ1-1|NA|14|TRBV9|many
TGTGCCAGCAGTCCCCGGACAGTAAACACTGAAGCTTTCTTT
CASSPRTVNTEAFF
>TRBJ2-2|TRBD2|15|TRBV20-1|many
TGCAGTGCTAGAGATCGGGGCGGGAGTACCGGGGAGCTGTTTTTT
CSARDRGGSTGELFF
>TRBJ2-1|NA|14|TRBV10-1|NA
TGCGCCAGCCGAGCCCGCCCGTCCTACAATGAGCAGTTCTTC
CASRARPSYNEQFF
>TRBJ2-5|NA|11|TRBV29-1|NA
TGCAGCGTTGAAGATTTTGAGACCCAGTACTTC
CSVEDFETQYF
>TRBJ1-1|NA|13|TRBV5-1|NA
TGCGCCAGCAGCAACCCCGCGGGCACTGAAGCTTTCTTT
CASSNPAGTEAFF
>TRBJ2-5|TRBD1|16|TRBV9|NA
TGTGCCAGCAGCGAATCCGGGACAGGGGGCCTGGAGACCCAGTACTTC
CASSESGTGGLETQYF
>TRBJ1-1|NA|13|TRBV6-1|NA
TGTGCCAGCAGCCAGCTAGGGGCCACTGAAGCTTTCTTT
CASSQLGATEAFF
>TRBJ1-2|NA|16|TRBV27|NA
TGTGCCAGCAGCGCTGGACAGTCCATGGGGATGGGGGTCTACACCTTC
CASSAGQSMGMGVYTF
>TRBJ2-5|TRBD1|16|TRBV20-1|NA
TGCAGTGCAAGACCGGGACAGGGTGGGTTCATAGAGACCCAGTACTTC
CSARPGQGGFIETQYF
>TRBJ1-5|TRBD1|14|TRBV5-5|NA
TGTGCCAGCAGCCCACAGGGGCGGGATCAGCCCCAGCATTTT
CASSPQGRDQPQHF
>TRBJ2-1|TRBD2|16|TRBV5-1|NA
TGCGCCAGCAGCTTGCCTAGCGGGAGGAATTACAATGAGCAGTTCTTC
CASSLPSGRNYNEQFF
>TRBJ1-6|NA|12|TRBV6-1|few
TGTGCCAGCAGTCGGCAAAATTCACCCCTCCACTTT
CASSRQNSPLHF
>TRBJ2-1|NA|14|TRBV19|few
TGTGCCAGTAGTATCGGGGTGGACTACAATGAGCAGTTCTTC
CASSIGVDYNEQFF
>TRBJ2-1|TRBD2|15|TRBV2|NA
TGTGCCAGCAGTGTAGAGACTAGCGGGTCTAATGAGCAGTTCTTC
CASSVETSGSNEQFF
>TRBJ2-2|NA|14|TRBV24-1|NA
TGTGCCACCAGTGTGGGGGTGAACACCGGGGAGCTGTTTTTT
CATSVGVNTGELFF
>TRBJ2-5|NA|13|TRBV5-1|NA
TGCGCCAGCAGCTCGGACAGTACGGAGACCCAGTACTTC
CASSSDSTETQYF
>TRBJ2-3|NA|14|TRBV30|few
TGTGCCTGGAGTATCGACACCAGCACAGATACGCAGTATTTT
CAWSIDTSTDTQYF
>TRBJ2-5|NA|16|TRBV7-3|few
TGTGCCAGCAGCTTAGGCCTCGGGAGCTACCAAGAGACCCAGTACTTC
CASSLGLGSYQETQYF
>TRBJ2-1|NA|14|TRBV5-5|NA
TGTGCCAGCAGCCGGGAGTCATTCTACAATGAGCAGTTCTTC
CASSRESFYNEQFF
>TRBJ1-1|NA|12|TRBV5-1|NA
TGCGCCAGCAGCTTGGATCGGGGGAAAGCTTTCTTT
CASSLDRGKAFF
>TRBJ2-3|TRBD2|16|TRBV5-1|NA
TGCGCCAGCAGCTCGATTCGACTAGCGGGGGAGGATACGCAGTATTTT
CASSSIRLAGEDTQYF
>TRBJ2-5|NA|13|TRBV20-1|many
TGCAGTGCCCTGGGACTGGACCAAGAGACCCAGTACTTC
CSALGLDQETQYF
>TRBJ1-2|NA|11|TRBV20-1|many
TGTAGTGCTAGAGACATCTATGGCTACACCTTC
CSARDIYGYTF
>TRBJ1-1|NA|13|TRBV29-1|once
TGCAGCGTTGCTCATCAGGTGAACACTGAAGCTTTCTTT
CSVAHQVNTEAFF
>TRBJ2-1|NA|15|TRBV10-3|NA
TGTGCCATCAGTGAACAGGAGGCGCGGGGCAATGAGCAGTTCTTC
CAISEQEARGNEQFF
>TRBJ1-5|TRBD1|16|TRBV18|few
TGTGCCAGCTCAGCAAGGACAGGGGTGGGAAATCAGCCCCAGCATTTT
CASSARTGVGNQPQHF
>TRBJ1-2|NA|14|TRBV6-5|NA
TGTGCCAGCGGATACCCGACAGGAAATTATGGCTACACCTTC
CASGYPTGNYGYTF
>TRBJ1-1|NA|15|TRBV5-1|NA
TGCGCCAGCAGCTTCACAGGGCTGGCGAACACTGAAGCTTTCTTT
CASSFTGLANTEAFF
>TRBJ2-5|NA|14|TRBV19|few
TGTGCCAGTAGTATCGGGCGGTTCGGGGAGACCCAGTACTTC
CASSIGRFGETQYF
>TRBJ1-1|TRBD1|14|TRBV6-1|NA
TGTGCCAGCAGTGAGACAGGGGGTATCACTGAAGCTTTCTTT
CASSETGGITEAFF
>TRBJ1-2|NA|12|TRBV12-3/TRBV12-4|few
TGTGCCAGCAGTGCGAGACAGTGGGGCTACACCTTC
CASSARQWGYTF
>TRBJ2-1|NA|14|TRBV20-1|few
TGCAGTGCTAGAGGCACAGGCTCCTACAATGAGCAGTTCTTC
CSARGTGSYNEQFF
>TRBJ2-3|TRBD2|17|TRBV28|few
TGTGCCAGCAGTTTGGTCACGAGCGGGGGGGCCACAGATACGCAGTATTTT
CASSLVTSGGATDTQYF
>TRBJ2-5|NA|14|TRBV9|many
TGTGCCAGCAGCGTAGGAAGGTCCCAAGAGACCCAGTACTTC
CASSVGRSQETQYF